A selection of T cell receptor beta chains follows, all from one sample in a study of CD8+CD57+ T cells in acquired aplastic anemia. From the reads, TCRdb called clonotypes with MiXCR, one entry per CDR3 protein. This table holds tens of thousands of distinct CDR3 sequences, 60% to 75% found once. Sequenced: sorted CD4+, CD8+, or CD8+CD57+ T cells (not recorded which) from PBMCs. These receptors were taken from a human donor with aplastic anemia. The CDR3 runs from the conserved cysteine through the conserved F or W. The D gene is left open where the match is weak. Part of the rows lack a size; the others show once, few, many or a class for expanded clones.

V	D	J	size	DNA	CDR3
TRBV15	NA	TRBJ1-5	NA	TGTGCCACCAGCAGAGAGGGCGGCAATCAGCCCCAGCATTTT	CATSREGGNQPQHF
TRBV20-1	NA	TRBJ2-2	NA	TGCAGTGCTTCAAAGAACACCGGGGAGCTGTTTTTT	CSASKNTGELFF
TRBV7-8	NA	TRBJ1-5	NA	TGTGCCAGCAGCTCTCCCTCTGCGTCAGGGGCGAGGCAGCCCCAGCATTTT	CASSSPSASGARQPQHF
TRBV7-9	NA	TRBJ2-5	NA	TGTGCCAGCAGTCCGGAGACCCAGTACTTC	CASSPETQYF
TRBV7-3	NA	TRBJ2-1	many	TGTGCCAGCAGCTCCCCAAGCGCTCAGGGGAAGTTCTTC	CASSSPSAQGKFF
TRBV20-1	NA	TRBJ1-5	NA	TGCAGTGCTAGAGAATACAGCCTGGGCAATCAGCCCCAGCATTTT	CSAREYSLGNQPQHF
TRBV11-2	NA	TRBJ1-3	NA	TGTGCCAGCAGCTTAGACTCGGGAGGCTCTGGAAACACCATATATTTT	CASSLDSGGSGNTIYF
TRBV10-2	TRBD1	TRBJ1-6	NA	TGCGCCAGCAGTGAGTCGGACAGGGTTGCTTCACCCCTCCACTTT	CASSESDRVASPLHF
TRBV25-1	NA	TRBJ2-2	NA	TGTGCCAGCAGTGAATTAGGGGGAGATCTGGCCGGGGAGCTGTTTTTT	CASSELGGDLAGELFF
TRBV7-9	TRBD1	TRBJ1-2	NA	TGTGCCAGCAGCAGTTCCGACAGGGACTCTGGCTACACCTTC	CASSSSDRDSGYTF
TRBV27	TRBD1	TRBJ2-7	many	TGTGCCAGCAGTCCCGACTGGGACAGAACCTCGAAGTACTTC	CASSPDWDRTSKYF
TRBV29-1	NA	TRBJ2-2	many	TGCAGCGCATTACAGGGACCCACCGGGGAGCTGTTTTTT	CSALQGPTGELFF
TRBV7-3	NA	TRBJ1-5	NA	TGTGCCAGCAGCTTAGTTGGACAGCCCCAGCATTTT	CASSLVGQPQHF
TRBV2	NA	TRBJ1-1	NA	TGTGCCAGCATAAGGGTCAGGGGTAACACTGAAGCTTTCTTT	CASIRVRGNTEAFF
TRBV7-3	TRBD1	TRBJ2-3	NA	TGTGCCAGCAGCTTAGGACAGGTTAGCACAGATACGCAGTATTTT	CASSLGQVSTDTQYF
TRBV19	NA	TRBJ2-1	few	TGTGCCAGTAGGACCCAGGGTTCCTACAATGAGCAGTTCTTC	CASRTQGSYNEQFF
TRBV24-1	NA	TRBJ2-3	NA	TGTGCCATTGGTGACGGATACACAGATACGCAGTATTTT	CAIGDGYTDTQYF
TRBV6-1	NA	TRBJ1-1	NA	TGTGCCAGCTGTCCGGACAGGAACACTGAAGCTTTCTTT	CASCPDRNTEAFF
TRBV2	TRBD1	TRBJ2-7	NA	TGTGCCAGCGGTAGGACAGGGGTCTACGACGAGCAGTACTTC	CASGRTGVYDEQYF
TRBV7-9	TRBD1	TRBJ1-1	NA	TGTGCCACCTCAGGGGGGGTCACTGAAGCTTTCTTT	CATSGGVTEAFF
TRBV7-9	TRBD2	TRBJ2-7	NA	TGTGCCAGCAGCTTAGACGGGACGGGGGGAGGCGAGCAGTACTTC	CASSLDGTGGGEQYF
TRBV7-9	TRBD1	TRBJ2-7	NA	TGTGCCAGCAGCCCGTCCTGGGACAGAGCCTACGACCAGTACTTC	CASSPSWDRAYDQYF
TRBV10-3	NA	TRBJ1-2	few	TGTGCCATCAGTGACGTAGGTGGCTACACCTTC	CAISDVGGYTF
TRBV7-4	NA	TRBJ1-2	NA	TGTGCCAGCAGCTTCGGCCAGGGGTATGGCTACACCTTC	CASSFGQGYGYTF
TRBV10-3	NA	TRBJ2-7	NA	TGTGCCAGCAGTGAAGGGCCAGGGGTCCTCTCCTACGAGCAGTACTTC	CASSEGPGVLSYEQYF
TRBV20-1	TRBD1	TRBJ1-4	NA	TGCAGTGCTAGAGATCCTCGGACAGGGGGCGCTGGGGAAAAACTGTTTTTT	CSARDPRTGGAGEKLFF
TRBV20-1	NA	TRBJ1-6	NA	TGCAGTGCTAGAGATCCGGGAAGAGGGTCACCCCTCCACTTT	CSARDPGRGSPLHF